Detailed here is one T cell receptor beta chain. The antigen is not known. The source of the sample is a study of T cell responses to AZD1222 COVID-19 vaccine. Study overall: Second doses that came at about 4 or about 12 weeks were put together.

The repertoire was sequenced with immunoSEQ multiplex PCR; TCRdb's copy has only in-frame clones and lacks some. This table has 95,000 to 150,000 clones, approximately 90% appearing once. The study's findings and limits: Spike-wide coverage was observed for vaccine-associated CD4 TCRs, with dominant responses at 160-218 and 743-854. Donors in the cohort were predominantly white British and more often female, and clonal diversity was possibly underestimated.

V was shortened by 6 bases and J by 0 bases, with 12 bases between the two germline ends. CDR1 is MNHEY, CDR2 SMNVEV, per germline (reference sequence). The CDR3 totals 14 residues. The sequenced sample was peripheral blood, obtained on day 0 of AZD1222 vaccination. The receptor was derived from an adult in good health. This sequence joins TRBV27 and TRBJ2-7; no clear D. CDR3 DNA sequence: TGTGCCAGCAGCGGCGAATTCAGCTCCTACGAGCAGTACTTC. Translation gives CASSGEFSSYEQYF.